This TCR beta chain was recovered during a study of T cell repertoires in cytomegalovirus infection. For the study at large: Recently identified HLA-C-restricted CMV epitopes and well-studied HLA-B-restricted CMV epitopes were used by the study. CMV infection together with matching HLA type was indicated by public TCR beta signatures.

Turning to this clonotype: Its specificity is unknown.

This CDR3 has 12 amino acids. Germline lookup yields CDR1 SQVTM and CDR2 ANQGSEA. V lost 7 bases and J 1 base, leaving 10 bases between the germline ends. One entry per CDR3 protein, called by TCRdb with MiXCR from the reads. The sample lists roughly 34,000 distinct CDR3 sequences; roughly 49% were seen once. The sequence came from a human donor in good health (CMV status not recorded). Some clones in this sample may be carry-over from other donors' samples. The genes are TRBV29-1 and TRBJ1-1, with no clear D. The sequenced sample was CD8+ T cells from cultured PBMCs, obtained from culture after CMV antigen stimulation. As DNA, the CDR3 is TGCAGCGCGAACAGAGCGAACACTGAAGCTTTCTTT. It encodes CSANRANTEAFF.